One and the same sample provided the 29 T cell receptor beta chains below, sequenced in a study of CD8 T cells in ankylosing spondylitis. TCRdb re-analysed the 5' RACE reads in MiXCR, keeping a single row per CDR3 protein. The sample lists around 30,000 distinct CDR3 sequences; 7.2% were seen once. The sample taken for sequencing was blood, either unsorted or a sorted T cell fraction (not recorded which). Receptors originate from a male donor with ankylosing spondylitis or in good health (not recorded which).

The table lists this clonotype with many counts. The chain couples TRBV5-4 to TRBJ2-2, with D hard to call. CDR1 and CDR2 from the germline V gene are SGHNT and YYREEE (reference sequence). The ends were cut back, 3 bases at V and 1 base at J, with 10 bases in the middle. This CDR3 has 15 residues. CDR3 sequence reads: CASSSRSQNTGELFF. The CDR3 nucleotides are TGTGCCAGCAGCTCAAGGTCGCAGAACACCGGGGAGCTGTTTTTT.

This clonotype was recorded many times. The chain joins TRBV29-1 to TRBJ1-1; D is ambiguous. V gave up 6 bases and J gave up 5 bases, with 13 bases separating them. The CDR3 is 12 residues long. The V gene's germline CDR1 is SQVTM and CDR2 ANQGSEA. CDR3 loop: CSVPRAGTEAFF. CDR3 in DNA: TGCAGCGTCCCTCGGGCCGGGACTGAAGCTTTCTTT.

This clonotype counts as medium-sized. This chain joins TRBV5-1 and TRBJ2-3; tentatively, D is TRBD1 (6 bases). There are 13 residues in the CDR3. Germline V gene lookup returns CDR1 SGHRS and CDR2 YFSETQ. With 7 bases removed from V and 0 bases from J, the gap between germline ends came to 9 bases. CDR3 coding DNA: TGCGCCAGCCACAGGGTTAGCACAGATACGCAGTATTTT. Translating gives CASHRVSTDTQYF.

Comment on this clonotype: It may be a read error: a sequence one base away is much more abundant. The CDR3 bases are TGTGCCGGCAGTTTATTTGGACAGTCCGGCAATCAGCCCCAGCATTTT. Translated, it gives CAGSLFGQSGNQPQHF. The V and J genes are TRBV27 and TRBJ1-5; a weak D match, TRBD1 (6 bases). From germline, CDR1 is MNHEY and CDR2 SMNVEV (reference sequence). The CDR3 runs to 16 residues.

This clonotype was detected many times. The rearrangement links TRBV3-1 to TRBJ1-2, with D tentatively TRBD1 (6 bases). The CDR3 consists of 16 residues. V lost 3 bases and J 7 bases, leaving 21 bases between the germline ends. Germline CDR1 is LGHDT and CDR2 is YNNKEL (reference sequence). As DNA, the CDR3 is TGTGCCAGCAGCCAGGGAAGCCGGGACAAATTAACTGGCTACACCTTC. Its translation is CASSQGSRDKLTGYTF. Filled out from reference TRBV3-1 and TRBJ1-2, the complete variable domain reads DTAVSQTPKYLVTQMGNDKSIKCEQNLGHDTMYWYKQDSKKFLKIMFSYNNKELIINETVPNRFSPKSPDKAHLNLHINSLELGDSAVYFCASSQGSRDKLTGYTFGSGTRLTVV.

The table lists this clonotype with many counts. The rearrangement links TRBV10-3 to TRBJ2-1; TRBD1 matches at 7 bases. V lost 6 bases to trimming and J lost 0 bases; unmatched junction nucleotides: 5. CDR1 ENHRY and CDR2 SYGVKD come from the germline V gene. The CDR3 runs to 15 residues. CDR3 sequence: CAIRGTASSYNEQFF. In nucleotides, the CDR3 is TGTGCCATCAGGGGGACAGCGAGCTCCTACAATGAGCAGTTCTTC.

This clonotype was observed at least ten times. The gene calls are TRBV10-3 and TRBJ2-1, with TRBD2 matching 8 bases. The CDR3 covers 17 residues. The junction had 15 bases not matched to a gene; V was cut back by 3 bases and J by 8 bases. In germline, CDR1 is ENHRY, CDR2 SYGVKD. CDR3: CAISESSGAGGAYEQFF. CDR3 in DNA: TGTGCCATCAGTGAATCGTCTGGTGCGGGAGGAGCCTATGAGCAGTTCTTC.

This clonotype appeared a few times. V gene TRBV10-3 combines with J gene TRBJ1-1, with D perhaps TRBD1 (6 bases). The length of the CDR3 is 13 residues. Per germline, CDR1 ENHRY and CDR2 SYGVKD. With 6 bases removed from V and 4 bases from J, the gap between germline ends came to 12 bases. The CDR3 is CAISQGGGTEAFF. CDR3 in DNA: TGTGCCATCAGCCAAGGGGGGGGCACTGAAGCTTTCTTT.

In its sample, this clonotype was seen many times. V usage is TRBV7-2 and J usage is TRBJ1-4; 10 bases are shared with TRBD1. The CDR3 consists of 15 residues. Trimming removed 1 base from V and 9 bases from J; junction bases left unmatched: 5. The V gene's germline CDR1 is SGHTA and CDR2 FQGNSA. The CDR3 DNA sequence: TGTGCCAGCAGCTTAGAAAGGGGACAGGGGCAAAAACTGTTTTTT. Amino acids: CASSLERGQGQKLFF. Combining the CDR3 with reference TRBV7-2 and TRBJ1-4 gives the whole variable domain GAGVSQSPSNKVTEKGKDVELRCDPISGHTALYWYRQSLGQGLEFLIYFQGNSAPDKSGLPSDRFSAERTGGSVSTLTIQRTQQEDSAVYLCASSLERGQGQKLFFGSGTQLSVL.

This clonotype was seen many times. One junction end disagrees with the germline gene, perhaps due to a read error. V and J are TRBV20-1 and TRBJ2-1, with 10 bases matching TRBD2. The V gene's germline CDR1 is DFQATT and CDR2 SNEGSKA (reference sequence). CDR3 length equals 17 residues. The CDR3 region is CCARVAGGYSSYNEQFF. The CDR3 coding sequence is TGCTGTGCTAGAGTAGCGGGGGGCTATAGCTCCTACAATGAGCAGTTCTTC.

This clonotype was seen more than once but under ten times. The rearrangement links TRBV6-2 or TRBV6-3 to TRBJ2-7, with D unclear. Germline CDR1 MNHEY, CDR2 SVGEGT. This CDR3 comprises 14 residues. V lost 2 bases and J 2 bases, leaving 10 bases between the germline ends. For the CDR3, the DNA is TGTGCCAGCAGTTACGACGGGTCCCCCTACGAGCAGTACTTC. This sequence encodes CASSYDGSPYEQYF.

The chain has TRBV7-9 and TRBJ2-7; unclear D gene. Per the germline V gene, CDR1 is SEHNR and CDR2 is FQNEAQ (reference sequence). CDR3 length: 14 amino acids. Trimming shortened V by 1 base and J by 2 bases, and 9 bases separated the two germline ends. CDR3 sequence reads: CASSLGVGAYEQYF. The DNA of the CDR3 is TGTGCCAGCAGCTTAGGTGTCGGAGCCTACGAGCAGTACTTC.

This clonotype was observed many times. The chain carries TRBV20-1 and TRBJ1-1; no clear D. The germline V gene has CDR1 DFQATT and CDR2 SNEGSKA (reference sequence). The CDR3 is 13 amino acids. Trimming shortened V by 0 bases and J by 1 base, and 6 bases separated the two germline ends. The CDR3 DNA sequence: TGCAGTGCTAGAGAGGACGGGAACACTGAAGCTTTCTTT. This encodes CSAREDGNTEAFF.

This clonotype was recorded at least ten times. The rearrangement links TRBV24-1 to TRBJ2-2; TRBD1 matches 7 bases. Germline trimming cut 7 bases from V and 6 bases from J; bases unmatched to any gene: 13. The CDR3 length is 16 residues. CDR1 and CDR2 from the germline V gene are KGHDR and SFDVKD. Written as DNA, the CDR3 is TGTGCCACCAGCGCCGGAATTCAGGGGGTGGCCGGGGAGCTGTTTTTT. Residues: CATSAGIQGVAGELFF.

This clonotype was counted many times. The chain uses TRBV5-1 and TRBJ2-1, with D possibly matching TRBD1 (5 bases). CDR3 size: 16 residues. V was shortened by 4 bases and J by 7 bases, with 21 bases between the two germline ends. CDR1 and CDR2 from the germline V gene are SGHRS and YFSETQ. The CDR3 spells CASSQDATDWVNEQFF. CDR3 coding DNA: TGCGCCAGCAGCCAGGACGCGACAGACTGGGTGAATGAGCAGTTCTTC.

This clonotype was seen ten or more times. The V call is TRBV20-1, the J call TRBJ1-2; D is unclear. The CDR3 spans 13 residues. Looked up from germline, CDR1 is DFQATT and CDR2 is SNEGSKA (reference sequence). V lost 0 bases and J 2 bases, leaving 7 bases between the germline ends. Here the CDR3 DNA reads TGCAGTGCTAGAGATGGCCAGAACTATGGCTACACCTTC. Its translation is CSARDGQNYGYTF.

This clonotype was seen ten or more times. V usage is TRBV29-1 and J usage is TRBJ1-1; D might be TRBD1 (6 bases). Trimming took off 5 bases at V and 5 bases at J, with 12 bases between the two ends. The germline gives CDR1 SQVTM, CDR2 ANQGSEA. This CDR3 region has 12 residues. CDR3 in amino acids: CSVHRVLTEAFF. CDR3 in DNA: TGCAGCGTTCACAGGGTTCTTACTGAAGCTTTCTTT.

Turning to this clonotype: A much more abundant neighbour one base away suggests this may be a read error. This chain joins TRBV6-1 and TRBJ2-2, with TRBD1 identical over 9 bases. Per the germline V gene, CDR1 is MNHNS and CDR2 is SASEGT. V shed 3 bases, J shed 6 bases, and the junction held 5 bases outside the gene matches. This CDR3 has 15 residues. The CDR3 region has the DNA TGTGCCAGCAGTGAGTCGGGACAGGGTTCCGGGGAGCTGTTTTTT. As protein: CASSESGQGSGELFF.

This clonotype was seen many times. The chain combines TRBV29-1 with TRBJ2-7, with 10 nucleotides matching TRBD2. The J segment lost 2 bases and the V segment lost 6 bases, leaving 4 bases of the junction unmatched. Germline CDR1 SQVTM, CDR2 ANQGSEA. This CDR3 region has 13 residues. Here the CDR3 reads CSVETSGTYEQYF. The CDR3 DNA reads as TGCAGCGTGGAAACTAGCGGGACCTACGAGCAGTACTTC.

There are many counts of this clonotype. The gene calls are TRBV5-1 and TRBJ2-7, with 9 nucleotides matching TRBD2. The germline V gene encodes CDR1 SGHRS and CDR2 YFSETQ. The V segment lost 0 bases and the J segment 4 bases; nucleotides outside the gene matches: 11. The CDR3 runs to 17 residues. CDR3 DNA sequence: TGCGCCAGCAGCTTGGCCCCGACTAGCGGATTTCTTTACGAGCAGTACTTC. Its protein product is CASSLAPTSGFLYEQYF.

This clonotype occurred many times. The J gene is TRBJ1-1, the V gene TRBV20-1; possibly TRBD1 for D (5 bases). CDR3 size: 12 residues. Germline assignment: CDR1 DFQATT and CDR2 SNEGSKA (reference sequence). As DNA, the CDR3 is TGCGTCAGGGTGAGAGGGAACACTGAAGCTTTCTTT. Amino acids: CVRVRGNTEAFF.

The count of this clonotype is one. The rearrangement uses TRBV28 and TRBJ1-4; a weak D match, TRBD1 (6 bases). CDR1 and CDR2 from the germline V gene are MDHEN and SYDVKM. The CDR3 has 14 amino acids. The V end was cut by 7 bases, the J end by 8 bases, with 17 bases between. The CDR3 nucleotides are TGTGCCAGCACCCTTGGGGGGGCCGAAGAAAAACTGTTTTTT. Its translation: CASTLGGAEEKLFF.

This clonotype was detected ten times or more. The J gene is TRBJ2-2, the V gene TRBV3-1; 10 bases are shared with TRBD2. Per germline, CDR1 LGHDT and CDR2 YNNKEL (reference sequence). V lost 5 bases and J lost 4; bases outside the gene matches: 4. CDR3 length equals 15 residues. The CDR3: CASSGAGGGTGELFF. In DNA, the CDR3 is TGTGCCAGCAGCGGAGCGGGAGGGGGCACCGGGGAGCTGTTTTTT.

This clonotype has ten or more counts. Here the CDR3 DNA reads TGCGCCAGCAGCTTCTCAGGGGTCGGCAATGAGCAGTTCTTC. Protein sequence: CASSFSGVGNEQFF. The chain links TRBV5-1 to TRBJ2-1, with a weak D call TRBD1 (6 bases). Germline lookup yields CDR1 SGHRS and CDR2 YFSETQ. V lost 2 bases and J lost 6, with 12 bases in between. The CDR3 is 14 residues long. The variable domain in full, with the rest retrieved from reference TRBV5-1 and TRBJ2-1, is KAGVTQTPRYLIKTRGQQVTLSCSPISGHRSVSWYQQTPGQGLQFLFEYFSETQRNKGNFPGRFSGRQFSNSRSEMNVSTLELGDSALYLCASSFSGVGNEQFFGPGTRLTVL.

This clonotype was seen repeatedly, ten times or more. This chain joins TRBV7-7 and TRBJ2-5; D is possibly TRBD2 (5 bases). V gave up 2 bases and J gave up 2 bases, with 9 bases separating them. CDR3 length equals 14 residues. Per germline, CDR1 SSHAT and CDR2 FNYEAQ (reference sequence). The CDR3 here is CASSLLAPQETQYF. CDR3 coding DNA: TGTGCCAGCAGCTTATTAGCGCCTCAAGAGACCCAGTACTTC.

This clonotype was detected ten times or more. In DNA, the CDR3 is TGCGCCAGCAGCTTGGACAGACCAAGTGAGCAGTTCTTC. Translation gives CASSLDRPSEQFF. This chain joins TRBV5-1 and TRBJ2-1, with unresolved D. CDR3 length: 13 residues. The germline V gene has CDR1 SGHRS and CDR2 YFSETQ. Trimming removed 0 bases from V and 9 bases from J, with 10 bases in between. Full variable domain (outside the CDR3, taken from reference TRBV5-1 and TRBJ2-1): KAGVTQTPRYLIKTRGQQVTLSCSPISGHRSVSWYQQTPGQGLQFLFEYFSETQRNKGNFPGRFSGRQFSNSRSEMNVSTLELGDSALYLCASSLDRPSEQFFGPGTRLTVL.

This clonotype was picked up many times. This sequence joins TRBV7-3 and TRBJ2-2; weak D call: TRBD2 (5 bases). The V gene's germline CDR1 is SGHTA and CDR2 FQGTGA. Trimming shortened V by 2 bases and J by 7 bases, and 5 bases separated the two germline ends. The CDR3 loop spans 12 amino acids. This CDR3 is CASSLRGGELFF. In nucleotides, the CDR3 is TGTGCCAGCAGCTTACGGGGCGGGGAGCTGTTTTTT.

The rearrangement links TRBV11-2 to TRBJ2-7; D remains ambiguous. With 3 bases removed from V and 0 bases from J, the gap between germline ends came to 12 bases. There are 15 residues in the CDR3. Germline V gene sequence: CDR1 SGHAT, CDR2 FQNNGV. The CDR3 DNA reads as TGTGCCAGCAGCTTCTCACAGTTGCCCTCCTACGAGCAGTACTTC. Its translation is CASSFSQLPSYEQYF.

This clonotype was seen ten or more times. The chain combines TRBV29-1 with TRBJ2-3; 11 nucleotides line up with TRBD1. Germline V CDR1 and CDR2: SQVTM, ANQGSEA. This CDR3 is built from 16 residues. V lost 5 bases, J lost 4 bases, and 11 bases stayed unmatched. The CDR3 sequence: CSVHRDRGFGADTQYF. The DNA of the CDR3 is TGCAGCGTTCACCGGGACAGGGGGTTTGGTGCAGATACGCAGTATTTT.